This T cell receptor beta chain derives from a study of memory CD4+ T cells and cytomegalovirus serostatus. Single viable CD3+CD4+CD8-CD45RO+ cells were sorted as the memory CD4+ T cells. The table came from immunoSEQ multiplex PCR; TCRdb's copy has only in-frame clones and leaves some out. The data contain 40,000 to 55,000 clones, 80% to 85% of them singletons. The ends were cut back, 1 base at V and 2 bases at J, with 16 bases in the middle. The germline CDR1 and CDR2 sequences are LGHNA and YNFKEQ. The CDR3 contains 17 residues. This receptor was identified in an adult in good health and CMV-seropositive. The chain recombines TRBV4-2 with TRBJ2-3; possibly TRBD1 for D (5 bases). The specimen sequenced was memory CD4+ T cells from blood. CDR3 DNA sequence: TGTGCCAGCAGCCAAGTCCTTGACAGTTTACACACAGATACGCAGTATTTT. Encoded protein: CASSQVLDSLHTDTQYF.